This T cell receptor beta chain was sequenced in a study of shared clonotypes between healthy human individuals. CDR1 and CDR2 (germline): SGHTA, FQGNSA. CDR3 length: 12 amino acids. Trimming took 1 base from V and 6 from J, leaving 7 bases between them. Methods used by the authors: Because ImmunoSEQ provided only junction sequences with no quality scores, the filtering differed. The table came from immunoSEQ multiplex PCR; TCRdb's copy has only in-frame clones and leaves some out. V and J calls and clone size come straight from that table; D and trimming were deduced from the DNA. The table lists more than 850,000 clones, more than 75% of them singletons. Division of CD4+ cells produced a CD45RA+ naive subset and a CD45RA-negative memory subset.

The clonotype comes from a man aged 18 to 30 in good health. Some clones in this sample may be carry-over from other donors' samples. Sample: memory CD4+ T cells from PBMCs. Subset given: CD45RA-negative fraction. The V gene is TRBV7-2, the J gene TRBJ2-7, with D unresolved. The CDR3 bases are TGTGCCAGCAGCTTAGGACGGATCGAGCAGTACTTC. Translation gives CASSLGRIEQYF.